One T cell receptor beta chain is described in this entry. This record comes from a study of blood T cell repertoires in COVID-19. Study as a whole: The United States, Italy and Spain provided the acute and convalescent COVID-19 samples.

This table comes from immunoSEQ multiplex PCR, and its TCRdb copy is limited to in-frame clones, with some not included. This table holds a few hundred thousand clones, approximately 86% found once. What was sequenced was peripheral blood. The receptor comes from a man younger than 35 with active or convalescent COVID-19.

This CDR3 reads CASSPSAPGGDGYTF. In nucleotides, the CDR3 is TGTGCCAGCAGCCCGTCGGCCCCAGGGGGCGATGGCTACACCTTC. The V gene is TRBV11-2, the J gene TRBJ1-2; 8 bases line up with TRBD1. This CDR3 is built from 15 residues. J lost 6 bases, V lost 5 bases, and 11 bases had no gene match. The germline V gene has CDR1 SGHAT and CDR2 FQNNGV. Together with reference TRBV11-2 and TRBJ1-2, the CDR3 gives the full variable domain: EAGVAQSPRYKIIEKRQSVAFWCNPISGHATLYWYQQILGQGPKLLIQFQNNGVVDDSQLPKDRFSAERLKGVDSTLKIQPAKLEDSAVYLCASSPSAPGGDGYTFGSGTRLTVV.